There are many counts of the clone carrying this TCR beta chain. Its antigen is undetermined. The sample originates from a study of identical twins. Broader study findings: Model-predicted out-of-frame TCR alpha sharing fell below observed values in monozygotic twins.

TCRdb ran MiXCR on the 5' RACE reads and lists one entry per CDR3 protein. The sample has 200,000 to 300,000 distinct CDR3 sequences, 12% seen once; the top ten hold 4% to 5%. The germline gives CDR1 DFQATT, CDR2 SNEGSKA (reference sequence). CDR3 length equals 13 residues. With 3 bases removed from V and 2 bases from J, the gap between germline ends came to 8 bases. This sample was also put to use in a study of yellow fever vaccine responses in identical twins.

This receptor was identified in a woman under 30 in good health. This sequence joins TRBV20-1 and TRBJ2-1, with D uncertain. Material for sequencing was memory (CD45RO+) T cells sorted from blood. The CDR3 protein is CSASNTAYNEQFF. The CDR3 DNA reads TGCAGTGCTAGCAACACAGCCTACAATGAGCAGTTCTTC.